The 9 T cell receptor beta chains below were found in one sample sequenced in a study of human T cells and chemical hapten exposure (dated by TCRdb to about 2021). Per the publication, the time point label means: patch test 1, 2 weeks after DPC sensitization. The label giving this sample's treatment or condition can be read as: therapeutic diphenylcyclopropenone sensitization with weekly scalp DPC. To prepare the library, RACE was applied. Sequencing relied on a NextSeq 500. In TCRdb, the public reads were trimmed at Q25 with fastp and aligned with MiXCR, with productive beta chains retained. Rows matching on CDR3 protein sequence are summarized as one entry with the most common DNA and genes. The sample data list just over 80,000 distinct CDR3 sequences, and about 10% of these were observed just once. The ten largest clones add up to around 4.4% of the sample. The source was whole blood, collected in connection with sensitization to the hapten diphenylcyclopropenone (DPC). Receptors originate from a woman in her fifties or sixties with alopecia areata. Some clones in this sample may be carry-over from other donors' samples.

The rearrangement links TRBV5-1 to TRBJ1-1, with TRBD1 as a possible D gene (5 bases). Germline CDR1 and CDR2: SGHRS and YFSETQ. The CDR3 contains 13 residues. Trimming took off 1 base at V and 4 bases at J, with 8 bases between the two ends. CDR3 protein: CASSLPGGTEAFF. Written as DNA, the CDR3 is TGCGCCAGCAGCTTGCCCGGGGGCACTGAAGCTTTCTTT.

This clonotype occurred many times. This chain links TRBV7-8 with TRBJ2-2, with D uncertain. V gave up 1 base and J gave up 6 bases, with 9 bases separating them. CDR1 is SGHVS and CDR2 is FQNEAQ in the germline V gene. CDR3 length equals 14 residues. This CDR3 reads CASSLEAGAGELFF. CDR3 sequence (DNA): TGTGCCAGCAGCTTAGAGGCAGGAGCCGGGGAGCTGTTTTTT.

This clonotype was recorded at least ten times. V usage is TRBV18 and J usage is TRBJ1-4, with D uncertain. The CDR3 totals 15 residues. Germline CDR1 is KGHSH and CDR2 is LQKENI. V dropped 2 bases and J dropped 0 bases, with 7 bases sitting between them. CDR3 bases: TGTGCCAGCTCACCAGCCCTAGCAACTAATGAAAAACTGTTTTTT. Amino acid sequence: CASSPALATNEKLFF.

The chain couples TRBV7-8 to TRBJ1-6, with D tentatively TRBD1 (6 bases). V lost 2 bases and J lost 6, with 8 bases in between. The germline CDR1 and CDR2 sequences are SGHVS and FQNEAQ. The CDR3 runs to 14 residues. Here the CDR3 reads CASSLTRGNSPLHF. The CDR3 DNA reads as TGTGCCAGCAGCTTAACCAGGGGTAATTCACCCCTCCACTTT.

This clonotype was picked up many times. This rearrangement joins TRBV9 to TRBJ2-2; 10 bases fit TRBD1. After removal of 3 bases from V and 5 bases from J, the junction contained 4 bases not matched to a gene. The CDR3 is 15 amino acids. CDR1 SGDLS and CDR2 YYNGEE come from the germline V gene. For the CDR3, the DNA is TGTGCCAGCAGCGAGAGACAGGGGGCAACCGGGGAGCTGTTTTTT. Protein product: CASSERQGATGELFF.

The J gene is TRBJ1-2, the V gene TRBV10-3; D gene ambiguous. In germline, CDR1 is ENHRY, CDR2 SYGVKD. The V end was cut by 3 bases, the J end by 7 bases, with 12 bases between. CDR3 length equals 13 residues. CDR3 in DNA: TGTGCCATCAGTGACTGGGGAGGCGGTGGCTACACCTTC. Protein sequence: CAISDWGGGGYTF.

This clonotype was observed a few times. This chain links TRBV3-1 with TRBJ1-1, with D uncertain. With 1 base removed from V and 1 base from J, the gap between germline ends came to 10 bases. Per the germline V gene, CDR1 is LGHDT and CDR2 is YNNKEL (reference sequence). The CDR3 has 15 amino acids. CDR3 sequence reads: CASSQGKGRNTEAFF. DNA for the CDR3: TGTGCCAGCAGCCAAGGAAAGGGAAGGAACACTGAAGCTTTCTTT.

This clonotype was counted at least ten times. The chain has TRBV19 and TRBJ2-1; 8 bases map to TRBD2. From germline, CDR1 is LNHDA and CDR2 SQIVND (reference sequence). The CDR3 is 17 residues long. J was trimmed by 0 bases and V by 8 bases; bases with no gene match: 12. The CDR3 DNA is TGTGCCAGTGCGGGGGGCAGGGGCCAAAGCTCCTACAATGAGCAGTTCTTC. Amino acid sequence: CASAGGRGQSSYNEQFF.

The rearrangement uses TRBV29-1 and TRBJ2-7; 7 bases map to TRBD1. The CDR3 is made up of 13 amino acids. In germline, CDR1 is SQVTM, CDR2 ANQGSEA. V shed 6 bases and J 2 bases; nucleotides not matched to a gene: 7. For the CDR3, the DNA is TGCAGCGTGGAGACAGGGCACACCTACGAGCAGTACTTC. Encoded protein: CSVETGHTYEQYF.